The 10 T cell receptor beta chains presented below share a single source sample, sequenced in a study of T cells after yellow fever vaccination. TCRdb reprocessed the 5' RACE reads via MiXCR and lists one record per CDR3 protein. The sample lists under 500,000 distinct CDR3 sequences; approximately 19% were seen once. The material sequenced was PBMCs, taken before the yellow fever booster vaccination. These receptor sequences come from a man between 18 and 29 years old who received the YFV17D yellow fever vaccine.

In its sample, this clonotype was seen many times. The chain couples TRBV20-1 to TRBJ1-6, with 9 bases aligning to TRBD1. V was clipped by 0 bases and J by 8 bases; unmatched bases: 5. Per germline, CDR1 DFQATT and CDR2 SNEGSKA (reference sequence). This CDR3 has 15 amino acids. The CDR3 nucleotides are TGCAGTGCTAGAGATACCGGGACAGGGCATTCACCCCTCCACTTT. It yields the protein CSARDTGTGHSPLHF.

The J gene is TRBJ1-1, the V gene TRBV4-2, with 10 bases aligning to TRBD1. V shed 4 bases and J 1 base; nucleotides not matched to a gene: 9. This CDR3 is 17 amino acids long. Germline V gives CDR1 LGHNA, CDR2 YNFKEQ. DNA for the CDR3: TGTGCCAGCAGCCCGCGGGACAGGGGCTCGTCGAACACTGAAGCTTTCTTT. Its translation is CASSPRDRGSSNTEAFF.

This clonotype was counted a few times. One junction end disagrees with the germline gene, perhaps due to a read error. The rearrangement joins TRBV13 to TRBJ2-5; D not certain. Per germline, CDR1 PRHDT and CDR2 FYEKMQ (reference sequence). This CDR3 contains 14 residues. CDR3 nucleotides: TGTTCCAGCAGCTTAAGGTCAGGAGAAGAGACCCAGTACTTC. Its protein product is CSSSLRSGEETQYF.

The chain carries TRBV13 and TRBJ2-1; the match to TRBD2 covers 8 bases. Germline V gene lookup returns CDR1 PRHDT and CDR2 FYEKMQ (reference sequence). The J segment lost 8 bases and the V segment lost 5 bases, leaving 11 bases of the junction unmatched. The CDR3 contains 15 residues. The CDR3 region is CASSPRGGFADEQFF. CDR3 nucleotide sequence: TGTGCCAGCAGCCCGCGCGGGGGGTTCGCAGATGAGCAGTTCTTC.

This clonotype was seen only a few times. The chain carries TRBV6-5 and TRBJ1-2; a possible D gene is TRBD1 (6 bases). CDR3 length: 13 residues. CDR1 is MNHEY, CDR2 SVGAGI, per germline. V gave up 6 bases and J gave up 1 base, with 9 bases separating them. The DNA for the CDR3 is TGTGCCAGCAGACAGGGAAGTAACTATGGCTACACCTTC. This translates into CASRQGSNYGYTF.

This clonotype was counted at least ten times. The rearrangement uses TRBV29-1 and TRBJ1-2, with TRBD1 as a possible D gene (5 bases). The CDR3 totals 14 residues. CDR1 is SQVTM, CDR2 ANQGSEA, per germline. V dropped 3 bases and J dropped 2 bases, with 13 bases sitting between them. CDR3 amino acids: CSVEWIGGNYGYTF. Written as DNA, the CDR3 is TGCAGCGTTGAGTGGATTGGGGGAAACTATGGCTACACCTTC.

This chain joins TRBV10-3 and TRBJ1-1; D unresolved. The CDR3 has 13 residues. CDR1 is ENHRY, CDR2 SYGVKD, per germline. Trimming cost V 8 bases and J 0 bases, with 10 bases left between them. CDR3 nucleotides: TGTGCCATCCGGGAAGCCTTGAACACTGAAGCTTTCTTT. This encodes CAIREALNTEAFF.

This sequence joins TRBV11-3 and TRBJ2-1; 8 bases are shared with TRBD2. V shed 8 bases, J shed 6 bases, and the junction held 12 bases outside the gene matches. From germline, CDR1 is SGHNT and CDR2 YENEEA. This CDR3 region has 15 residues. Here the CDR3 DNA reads TGTGCCAGCGCACGGCCCGGGGGGGACCCCAATGAGCAGTTCTTC. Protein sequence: CASARPGGDPNEQFF.

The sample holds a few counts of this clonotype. The DNA for the CDR3 is TGTGCCAGCAGCTCCCTTGTCAAAAGCTCACCCCTCCACTTT. Protein: CASSSLVKSSPLHF. This rearrangement joins TRBV5-5 to TRBJ1-6; no clear D. V lost 3 bases and J lost 10, with 14 bases in between. CDR1 is SGHKS, CDR2 YYEKEE, per germline (reference sequence). The CDR3 spans 14 residues.

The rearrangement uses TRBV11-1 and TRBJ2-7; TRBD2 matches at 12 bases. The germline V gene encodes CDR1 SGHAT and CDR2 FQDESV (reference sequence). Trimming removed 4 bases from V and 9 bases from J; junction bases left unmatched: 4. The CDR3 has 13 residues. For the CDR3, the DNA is TGTGCCAGCAGCTCCGGACTAGCGGGGAGGCAGTACGTC. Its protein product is CASSSGLAGRQYV.